This T cell receptor beta chain was retrieved from a study of blood T cells in healthy people across ages. In regard to this clonotype: Antigen specificity is unknown.

Sample-barcoded 5' priming and a J-beta primer mix drove a second PCR of roughly 6 to 12 cycles. TCRdb reprocessed the 5' RACE reads with MiXCR, giving one entry per CDR3 protein. The sample shows more than 650,000 distinct CDR3 sequences, roughly 50% of them seen only once. Individuals who donated were healthy Caucasians from Russia aged about 6 to 100. Whole-study findings and limits: Aged donors had fewer naive CD4+ cells and lower diversity than long-lived donors. Diversity estimated from one million T cells was considered an underestimate.

Input material: blood. The clonotype originates from a man at least 80 years old in good health.

Here the CDR3 DNA reads TGCGCCAGCAGCTCGACCGGGACAGGGCAGGATGAGCAGTTCTTC. As protein: CASSSTGTGQDEQFF. The chain couples TRBV5-1 to TRBJ2-1; 9 nucleotides agree with TRBD1. After removal of 3 bases from V and 8 bases from J, the junction contained 9 bases not matched to a gene. The germline V gene encodes CDR1 SGHRS and CDR2 YFSETQ. The CDR3 spans 15 residues.